The 21 T cell receptor beta chains presented below share a single source sample, sequenced in a study of OX40 agonist ivuxolimab in advanced cancers. Generated by immunoSEQ multiplex PCR, the TCRdb table keeps only in-frame clones and is missing some. The sample shows approximately 82,000 clones, roughly nine tenths of them seen only once. Sequencing used CD4+ or CD8+ T cells sorted from blood, obtained in a trial of the OX40 agonist ivuxolimab. These receptors originate from an adult with an advanced solid tumor such as melanoma, head and neck, liver or kidney cancer.

J is TRBJ2-1 and V is TRBV28, with 13 bases fitting TRBD2. With V trimmed by 3 bases and J by 6 bases, 5 bases remained unmatched. The germline CDR1 and CDR2 sequences are MDHEN and SYDVKM. CDR3 length: 16 amino acids. As DNA, the CDR3 is TGTGCCAGCAGTTTTCTCGGGACTAGCGGGACCAATGAGCAGTTCTTC. This translates into CASSFLGTSGTNEQFF.

The table lists this clone with a count of one. One end of the junction fails to match germline, which may point to a read error. The chain couples TRBV18 to TRBJ1-5, with D possibly TRBD1 on 5 matching bases. This CDR3 has 12 residues. Germline values: CDR1 KGHSH, CDR2 LQKENI. In DNA form, the CDR3 reads TGTGCCAGCTCATCACCAGACAGGCCCCAGCATTTT. Amino acids: CASSSPDRPQHF.

The chain employs TRBV28 and TRBJ1-1; no clear D gene. Germline loops: CDR1 MDHEN, CDR2 SYDVKM. The V end lost 7 bases, the J end lost 0 bases, and 15 bases lay between the germline ends. The CDR3 runs to 15 residues. CDR3 nucleotides: TGTGCCAGCACCCTATCGACTCCTTTGAACACTGAAGCTTTCTTT. It translates to CASTLSTPLNTEAFF.

This clone occurred once. The CDR3 nucleotides are TGTGCCAGCAGTTACTGGGGGGGCGAGGGCGAAGAGACCCAGTACTTC. Translating it yields CASSYWGGEGEETQYF. This chain links TRBV6-6 with TRBJ2-5, with D maybe TRBD2 (7 bases). The ends were cut back, 1 base at V and 3 bases at J, with 15 bases in the middle. The V gene's germline CDR1 is MNHNY and CDR2 SVGAGI (reference sequence). The CDR3 loop spans 16 amino acids.

The chain recombines TRBV5-1 with TRBJ2-3, with D tentatively TRBD2 (6 bases). The CDR3 is made up of 15 amino acids. Trimming took 2 bases from V and 0 from J, leaving 10 bases between them. Germline CDR1 reads SGHRS; CDR2 reads YFSETQ. CDR3 in amino acids: CASSFLATSTDTQYF. The CDR3 nucleotides are TGCGCCAGCAGCTTTCTAGCGACTAGCACAGATACGCAGTATTTT.

The chain recombines TRBV18 with TRBJ1-1, with 9 bases matching TRBD1. This CDR3 has 17 amino acids. Trimming at V came to 0 bases and at J to 4 bases, leaving 9 bases not matched to a gene. Germline V gene data show CDR1 as KGHSH and CDR2 as LQKENI. Written as DNA, the CDR3 is TGTGCCAGCTCACCACCCCTAGCCCGGACAGGGGCCACTGAAGCTTTCTTT. Translating it yields CASSPPLARTGATEAFF.

V and J are TRBV16 and TRBJ2-1, with no clear D. CDR3 length: 14 amino acids. CDR1 and CDR2 (germline): KGHSY, FQNENV. Trimming left V 2 bases short and J 8 bases short, with 13 bases between. The CDR3 region has the DNA TGTGCCAGCAGCCAACTAGGGAAAGGTCATGAGCAGTTCTTC. Residues: CASSQLGKGHEQFF.

The DNA of the CDR3 is TGCGCCAGCAGCCGCCCCTTGGCTAGCGGGTACGAGCAGTACTTC. Protein sequence: CASSRPLASGYEQYF. The V and J genes are TRBV4-1 and TRBJ2-7, with 8 nucleotides matching TRBD2. Unmatched junction bases numbered 9, after V lost 4 bases and J lost 4 bases. The CDR3 spans 15 residues. Germline V lookup: CDR1 MGHRA, CDR2 YSYEKL.

The V gene is TRBV4-2, the J gene TRBJ1-1, with a possible D match to TRBD1 (5 bases). The germline V gene has CDR1 LGHNA and CDR2 YNFKEQ. The V end lost 5 bases, the J end lost 7 bases, and 20 bases lay between the germline ends. The CDR3 contains 15 residues. CDR3 nucleotide sequence: TGTGCCAGCAGCGAAAGGCTCCTACAGGTTCATGAAGCTTTCTTT. It translates to CASSERLLQVHEAFF.

This clone appeared once. J is TRBJ1-2 and V is TRBV18, with D possibly matching TRBD1 (5 bases). Germline V gene lookup returns CDR1 KGHSH and CDR2 LQKENI. V shed 1 base and J shed 4 bases, with 13 bases lying between them. CDR3 length equals 15 residues. In nucleotides, the CDR3 is TGTGCCAGCTCACCACAAGAGGGGCGTTCCTATGGCTACACCTTC. Its translation: CASSPQEGRSYGYTF.

The chain recombines TRBV9 with TRBJ1-3; 7 bases agree with TRBD1. V lost 0 bases, J lost 2 bases, and 5 bases stayed unmatched. The germline CDR1 and CDR2 sequences are SGDLS and YYNGEE. The CDR3 length is 16 residues. The CDR3, as DNA: TGTGCCAGCAGCGTAGTTCCAGGGACAGCTGGAAACACCATATATTTT. Translated: CASSVVPGTAGNTIYF. Based on the CDR3 plus reference TRBV9 and TRBJ1-3, the full variable domain is DSGVTQTPKHLITATGQRVTLRCSPRSGDLSVYWYQQSLDQGLQFLIQYYNGEERAKGNILERFSAQQFPDLHSELNLSSLELGDSALYFCASSVVPGTAGNTIYFGEGSWLTVV.

V usage is TRBV14 and J usage is TRBJ2-1; D tentatively fits TRBD1 or TRBD2 (6 bases each). Germline V gene sequence: CDR1 SGHDN, CDR2 FVKESK. V was clipped by 4 bases and J by 7 bases, with 20 bases between them. The CDR3 sequence is 16 residues long. The CDR3 DNA reads TGTGCCAGCAGCCCCCGAAAATGGGGGGCTGAAAATGAGCAGTTCTTC. It is translated as CASSPRKWGAENEQFF.

This clone has a handful of counts. The chain is built from TRBV7-8 and TRBJ2-3; no clear D gene. This CDR3 contains 14 residues. From germline, CDR1 is SGHVS and CDR2 FQNEAQ. V lost 5 bases to trimming and J lost 6 bases, with 15 bases between them. Written as DNA, the CDR3 is TGTGCCAGCAGCGCGGAGAAACCCGGGGATACGCAGTATTTT. Translation gives CASSAEKPGDTQYF.

The chain joins TRBV19 to TRBJ2-4; tentatively, D is TRBD1 or TRBD2 (5 bases each). Germline CDR1 LNHDA, CDR2 SQIVND (reference sequence). The CDR3 is 14 residues long. Trimming took off 3 bases at V and 2 bases at J, with 8 bases between the two ends. The CDR3 DNA reads as TGTGCCAGTAGTATGGGGGATACCAAAAACATTCAGTACTTC. Its translation is CASSMGDTKNIQYF.

The chain uses TRBV6-1 and TRBJ2-3; D possibly corresponds to TRBD2 (5 bases). Trimming took 8 bases from V and 2 from J, leaving 11 bases between them. Germline V gene sequence: CDR1 MNHNS, CDR2 SASEGT. The CDR3 has 13 residues. For the CDR3, the DNA is TGTGCCAGCCGGGAAACCTTCACAGATACGCAGTATTTT. As protein: CASRETFTDTQYF.

V and J are TRBV11-2 and TRBJ2-1, with unresolved D. Trimming stripped 1 base from V and 8 bases from J, with 18 bases between. The CDR3 consists of 16 residues. Germline loops: CDR1 SGHAT, CDR2 FQNNGV. DNA of the CDR3: TGTGCCAGCAGCTTAGGCGACCGACGGCCTTTTGATGAGCAGTTCTTC. Its protein product is CASSLGDRRPFDEQFF.

This clone was seen just once. The rearrangement uses TRBV10-3 and TRBJ2-5; possible D gene TRBD1, 5 bases. V lost 2 bases to trimming and J lost 2 bases, with 9 bases between them. The CDR3 contains 14 residues. Germline values: CDR1 ENHRY, CDR2 SYGVKD. In DNA form, the CDR3 reads TGTGCCATCAGTGAGACGACAGATCAAGAGACCCAGTACTTC. Its protein is CAISETTDQETQYF.

The DNA of the CDR3 is TGCGCCAGCAGTGGCCAACAGGGCTCCTACGAGCAGTACTTC. Its translation: CASSGQQGSYEQYF. The chain has TRBV10-2 and TRBJ2-7; D might be TRBD1 (6 bases). Germline loops: CDR1 WSHSY, CDR2 SAAADI. This CDR3 contains 14 residues. V dropped 4 bases and J dropped 0 bases, with 10 bases sitting between them.

The rearrangement joins TRBV5-1 to TRBJ2-7; D possibly corresponds to TRBD1 (6 bases). V dropped 1 base and J dropped 4 bases, with 12 bases sitting between them. The CDR3 covers 14 residues. Germline V gene lookup returns CDR1 SGHRS and CDR2 YFSETQ. The CDR3 region is CASSLMQGQYEQYF. CDR3 DNA sequence: TGCGCCAGCAGCTTGATGCAGGGGCAGTACGAGCAGTACTTC.

The V gene is TRBV6-5, the J gene TRBJ1-3; D is uncertain. Germline CDR1 MNHEY, CDR2 SVGAGI. The V and J ends lost 7 bases and 0 bases respectively, with 10 bases between them. The CDR3 length is 14 residues. In DNA form, the CDR3 reads TGTGCCAGCATCCCCAAAGGCTCTGGAAACACCATATATTTT. Translation gives CASIPKGSGNTIYF.

The V and J genes are TRBV28 and TRBJ2-3; the D call may be TRBD1 or TRBD2 (7 bases each). Germline V gene lookup returns CDR1 MDHEN and CDR2 SYDVKM. The germline V and J ends were trimmed by 6 bases and 3 bases, with 16 bases remaining between them. The CDR3 has 15 amino acids. CDR3 DNA sequence: TGTGCCAGCAGCTATCTGCAGGGGGGGACAGATACGCAGTATTTT. It translates to CASSYLQGGTDTQYF.